The clone carrying this T cell receptor (beta chain) occurred once. Its antigen is still unknown. In terms of origin and age, donors were healthy Caucasian individuals from Russia aged about 6 to 90. For every donor, a draw yielded around 10 milliliters of peripheral blood. This specimen comes from a study of blood T cells in healthy people across ages. Study results and limitations: Investigators treated diversity estimates from one million T cells as underestimates.

Trimming took off 5 bases at V and 4 bases at J, with 13 bases between the two ends. The length of the CDR3 is 14 residues. In germline, CDR1 is SGHNT, CDR2 YENEEA. The use of a sample-barcoded 5' primer and a J-beta primer mix characterized a second PCR of roughly 6 to 12 cycles. Per sample, CDR3-containing paired-end reads numbered at least 2.5 million. TCRdb reprocessed the 5' RACE reads via MiXCR and lists one record per CDR3 protein. The sample lists around 750,000 distinct CDR3 sequences, approximately 55% occurring once. V gene TRBV11-3 combines with J gene TRBJ2-3; possible D gene TRBD1, 6 bases. The origin of this receptor is a man at least 80 years old in good health. Sequenced: blood. The DNA of the CDR3 is TGTGCCAGCAGCGCGCGTACAGGGCCAGATACGCAGTATTTT. It codes for CASSARTGPDTQYF.